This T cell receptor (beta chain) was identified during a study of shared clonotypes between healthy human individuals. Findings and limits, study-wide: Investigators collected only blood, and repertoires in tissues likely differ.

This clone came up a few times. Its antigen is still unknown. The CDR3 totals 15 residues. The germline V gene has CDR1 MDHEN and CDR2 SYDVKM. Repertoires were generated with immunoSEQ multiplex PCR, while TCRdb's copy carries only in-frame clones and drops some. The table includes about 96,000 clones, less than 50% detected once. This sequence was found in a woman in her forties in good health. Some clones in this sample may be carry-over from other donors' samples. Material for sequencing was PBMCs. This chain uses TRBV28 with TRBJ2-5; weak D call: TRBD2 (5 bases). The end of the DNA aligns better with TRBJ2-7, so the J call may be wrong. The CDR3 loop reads CASSSPSVSEYEQYF. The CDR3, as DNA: TGTGCCAGCAGTTCCCCTTCGGTTAGCGAATACGAGCAGTACTTC.